The next 15 T cell receptor beta chains were all read from a single sample in a study of CXCR3-negative and CXCR3-positive naive CD8 T cells. Via 5' RACE with UMI labels, TRB cDNA libraries were prepared. TCRdb reanalyzed the 5' RACE reads, giving one entry per CDR3 protein sequence and no DNA. Across 65,000 to 90,000 distinct CDR3 sequences, the top ten clones capture roughly 0.59% of the sample. Regarding the study as a whole: CXCR3-positive naive cells had more hydrophobic TRB CDR3s than CXCR3-negative naive cells.

These TCRs are of unknown antigen specificity. Sequencing input: naive CXCR3+ CD8+ T cells from blood. Noted subset: CD45RO-CCR7+CD27+CD95- naive CD8+ T cells expressing CXCR3 (TNR3+). These receptors were taken from a human donor in good health. Some clones in this sample may be carry-over from other donors' samples.

This chain connects TRBV5-1 to TRBJ2-1; TCRdb indicates TRBD1, and absent DNA this call remains unverified. This CDR3 has 13 residues. Germline V gene sequence: CDR1 SGHRS, CDR2 YFSETQ. Here the CDR3 reads CASSRPPYNEQFF.

The chain joins TRBV7-8 to TRBJ2-7. The length of the CDR3 is 13 residues. CDR1 and CDR2 (germline): SGHVS, FQNEAQ. The CDR3 sequence is CASSLEPFYEQYF.

The gene calls are TRBV10-3 and TRBJ2-5; TCRdb selects TRBD1, and the lack of DNA leaves this call unchecked. The CDR3 loop spans 14 amino acids. The germline V gene encodes CDR1 ENHRY and CDR2 SYGVKD. This CDR3 reads CAIGTGNLQGTQYF.

The rearrangement uses TRBV5-4 and TRBJ2-3; TCRdb selects TRBD2, and the lack of DNA leaves this call unchecked. Germline-derived CDR1 and CDR2 are SGHNT and YYREEE (reference sequence). This CDR3 comprises 16 residues. The CDR3: CASSSSSSGLPDTQYF.

The chain couples TRBV21-1 to TRBJ2-7; the TCRdb D gene call, TRBD1, has no DNA to confirm it. TRBV21-1 is listed as a pseudogene. The CDR3 is 16 amino acids. CDR3 protein: CASSESGQATSYEQYF.

The chain is built from TRBV4-1 and TRBJ2-7. CDR3 length equals 15 residues. The germline gives CDR1 MGHRA, CDR2 YSYEKL. This CDR3 reads CASSQAVGSYYEQYF.

The chain recombines TRBV29-1 with TRBJ1-2; the D gene TCRdb calls, TRBD1, cannot be checked with no DNA. Germline assignment: CDR1 SQVTM and CDR2 ANQGSEA. The length of the CDR3 is 12 residues. CDR3 residues: CSVYGQDYGYTF.

The chain is built from TRBV6-5 and TRBJ1-5; lacking DNA, the TRBD1 call made by TCRdb goes unchecked. The CDR3 has 14 residues. Germline assignment: CDR1 MNHEY and CDR2 SVGAGI. The CDR3 sequence is CASSYQGGNQPQHF.

CDR3: CASSLIGPDGGDEQFF. V usage is TRBV7-3 and J usage is TRBJ2-1; TCRdb calls TRBD1, which cannot be checked without DNA. Germline lookup yields CDR1 SGHTA and CDR2 FQGTGA. The CDR3 sequence is 16 residues long.

The chain is built from TRBV25-1 and TRBJ2-1; TCRdb calls TRBD2, which cannot be checked without DNA. Germline V gene sequence: CDR1 MGHDK, CDR2 SYGVNS. This CDR3 spans 16 amino acids. CDR3 amino acids: CASSESGGTSYNEQFF.

The chain recombines TRBV20-1 with TRBJ2-7; TCRdb calls TRBD2, which cannot be checked without DNA. Per the germline V gene, CDR1 is DFQATT and CDR2 is SNEGSKA (reference sequence). The CDR3 contains 14 residues. CDR3 loop: CSARPRLADYEQYF.

Here the CDR3 reads CATSDLPGNNEQFF. This chain joins TRBV24-1 and TRBJ2-1; lacking DNA, the TRBD1 call made by TCRdb goes unchecked. Germline V CDR1 and CDR2: KGHDR, SFDVKD. The CDR3 sequence is 14 residues long.

The CDR3 region is CSGGGWDEQFF. The chain carries TRBV29-1 and TRBJ2-1. Germline CDR1 and CDR2: SQVTM and ANQGSEA. This CDR3 is 11 amino acids long.

This chain connects TRBV28 to TRBJ2-7; the TCRdb D gene call, TRBD1, has no DNA to confirm it. CDR1 is MDHEN and CDR2 is SYDVKM in the germline V gene. The CDR3 sequence is 13 residues long. This CDR3 reads CASRILQGYEQYF.

The CDR3 sequence: CASSLERAHTYEQYF. The genes are TRBV11-2 and TRBJ2-7. The CDR3 consists of 15 residues. Germline V gene lookup returns CDR1 SGHAT and CDR2 FQNNGV.